This T cell receptor (beta chain) derives from a study of cytomegalovirus exposure and HLA in healthy donors. Study-wide context: Sequencing of roughly 180 million T cells in an earlier analysis found 90 million to 120 million unique TCR beta sequences. HLA-typed donors contributed around 88 million unique TCRs, which were held in an early data release.

PCR amplification relied on 60 Vbeta primers (plus 13 Jbeta primers). TCRdb's table, derived via immunoSEQ multiplex PCR, lists solely in-frame clones and lacks some. The table records around 170,000 clones, 75% to 85% of them present only once. This clone appeared once. The antigen is undetermined. Study-wide results and limits: Within an earlier analysis, most TCR beta V segments proved productive either about 90% or about 30% of the time.

With V trimmed by 5 bases and J by 0 bases, 4 bases remained unmatched. This CDR3 has 15 amino acids. Germline V gene sequence: CDR1 MGHRA, CDR2 YSYEKL. The sample taken for sequencing was PBMCs. The TCR comes from a woman under 40 in good health and CMV-seropositive. This chain connects TRBV4-1 to TRBJ1-2, with TRBD1 matching over 9 bases. CDR3 in DNA: TGCGCCAGCAGCGGCAGACAGGGGGCTAACTATGGCTACACCTTC. It yields the protein CASSGRQGANYGYTF.